A single sample gave rise to the 6 T cell receptor beta chains below, sequenced in a study of T cell repertoires in cytomegalovirus infection. TCRdb passed the reads through MiXCR, listing each CDR3 protein once. Here the sample spans 560,000 or so distinct CDR3 sequences, about 17% being singletons. The sequenced sample was CD8+ T cells from PBMCs. The receptors were sampled from a human donor in good health (CMV status not recorded). Some clones in this sample may be carry-over from other donors' samples.

This clonotype came up many times. The chain uses TRBV28 and TRBJ2-1; 14 bases line up with TRBD2. This CDR3 region has 18 residues. Germline CDR1 and CDR2: MDHEN and SYDVKM. The V and J ends lost 1 base and 9 bases, in that order; junction bases with no gene match: 11. Written as DNA, the CDR3 is TGTGCCAGCAGTTTATCCTTGACCGGGACTAGCGGGAGTACTGAGCAGTTCTTC. This codes for CASSLSLTGTSGSTEQFF.

This clonotype occurred a few times. The genes are TRBV14 and TRBJ2-3; D call uncertain. V gave up 0 bases and J gave up 2 bases, with 15 bases separating them. CDR1 and CDR2 from the germline V gene are SGHDN and FVKESK. The CDR3 contains 17 residues. Here the CDR3 reads CASSQDLGTDFTDTQYF. The CDR3 bases are TGTGCCAGCAGCCAAGATCTTGGAACAGACTTCACAGATACGCAGTATTTT.

This clonotype was observed at least ten times. The chain uses TRBV6-5 and TRBJ2-7; a weak D match, TRBD2 (7 bases). V lost 2 bases, J lost 7 bases, and 9 bases lay in between. The germline gives CDR1 MNHEY, CDR2 SVGAGI. The CDR3 extends over 12 amino acids. DNA for the CDR3: TGTGCCAGCAGTTACGAGGGGGGGGAGCAGTACTTC. Encoded protein: CASSYEGGEQYF.

This clonotype occurred many times. The chain couples TRBV19 to TRBJ2-3, with 10 bases matching TRBD1. The ends lost 5 bases at V and 3 bases at J; junction bases unmatched: 11. CDR1 is LNHDA and CDR2 is SQIVND in the germline V gene (reference sequence). The CDR3 runs 17 residues. The CDR3 spells CASSPDRDRGATDTQYF. The DNA for the CDR3 is TGTGCCAGTAGTCCGGACCGGGACAGGGGAGCGACAGATACGCAGTATTTT.

A few counts support this clonotype. The V and J genes are TRBV11-2 and TRBJ1-1; D gene ambiguous. The CDR3 is made up of 12 amino acids. The V gene lost 5 bases and the J gene lost 11 bases, with 15 bases spanning the gap. The germline V gene has CDR1 SGHAT and CDR2 FQNNGV. CDR3 sequence reads: CASSPDGDGAFF. The CDR3 nucleotides read TGTGCCAGCAGCCCAGACGGGGATGGGGCTTTCTTT.

This clonotype was seen only a few times. The chain is built from TRBV4-2 and TRBJ2-5; a weak D match, TRBD2 (6 bases). This CDR3 is 15 amino acids long. From germline, CDR1 is LGHNA and CDR2 YNFKEQ. The V gene lost 0 bases and the J gene lost 3 bases, with 11 bases spanning the gap. The CDR3 here is CASSQDALAEETQYF. CDR3 coding DNA: TGTGCCAGCAGCCAAGATGCACTAGCTGAAGAGACCCAGTACTTC.